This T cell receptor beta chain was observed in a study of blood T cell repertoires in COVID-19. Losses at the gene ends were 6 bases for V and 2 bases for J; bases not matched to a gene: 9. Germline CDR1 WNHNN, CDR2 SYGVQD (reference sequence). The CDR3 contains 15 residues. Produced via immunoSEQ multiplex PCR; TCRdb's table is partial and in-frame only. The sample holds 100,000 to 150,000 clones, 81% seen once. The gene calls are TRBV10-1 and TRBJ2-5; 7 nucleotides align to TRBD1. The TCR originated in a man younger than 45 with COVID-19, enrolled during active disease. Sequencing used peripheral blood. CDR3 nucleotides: TGCGCCAGCAGCGCGGTGACAGGGATACAAGAGACCCAGTACTTC. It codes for CASSAVTGIQETQYF.